Presented here are 29 T cell receptor beta chains from one specimen sequenced in a study of cytomegalovirus exposure and HLA in healthy donors. The PCR had 60 Vbeta and 13 Jbeta primers. Libraries were prepared by immunoSEQ multiplex PCR; TCRdb keeps only in-frame clonotypes and omits some of them. The sample holds roughly 130,000 clones; 60% to 85% are singletons and the top ten take 1.5% to 2%. Sequencing used PBMCs. Receptor source: a man aged 35-49 years in good health and CMV-seronegative.

The rearrangement links TRBV7-6 to TRBJ2-7; TRBD2 matches at 8 bases. Germline CDR1 SGHVS, CDR2 FNYEAQ. CDR3 length equals 14 residues. J gave up 2 bases and V 5 bases, and 5 bases lay outside the gene matches. The chain's CDR3 is CASSQRGLTYEQYF. For the CDR3, the DNA is TGTGCCAGCAGCCAGCGGGGGCTGACCTACGAGCAGTACTTC.

This rearrangement joins TRBV7-2 to TRBJ2-6; the D gene is possibly TRBD1 (6 bases). The CDR3 runs to 14 residues. The V end lost 5 bases, the J end lost 11 bases, and 16 bases lay between the germline ends. The V gene's germline CDR1 is SGHTA and CDR2 FQGNSA. This chain's CDR3 is CASSTKYREDVLTF. The CDR3 nucleotides read TGTGCCAGCAGCACCAAATACAGGGAAGACGTCCTGACTTTC.

The gene calls are TRBV5-4 and TRBJ2-5; 10 bases fit TRBD1. The end of the DNA aligns better with TRBJ2-7, so the J call may be wrong. The CDR3 runs to 15 residues. CDR1 is SGHNT and CDR2 is YYREEE in the germline V gene (reference sequence). The CDR3 bases are TGTGCCAGCAGCCGGCCGGGACAGGGGCGCTCCGAGCAGTACTTC. Translated, it gives CASSRPGQGRSEQYF.

Here the CDR3 reads CASSLNNRGLNYGYTF. DNA for the CDR3: TGTGCCAGCAGCTTGAACAACAGGGGGCTGAACTATGGCTACACCTTC. The chain recombines TRBV5-6 with TRBJ1-2, with 9 bases fitting TRBD1. J lost 2 bases, V lost 1 base, and 6 bases had no gene match. The CDR3 runs 16 residues. Germline V gives CDR1 SGHDT, CDR2 YYEEEE.

The chain couples TRBV4-1 to TRBJ2-2, with D perhaps TRBD1 (6 bases). V was clipped by 4 bases and J by 5 bases, with 11 bases between them. Per the germline V gene, CDR1 is MGHRA and CDR2 is YSYEKL. The CDR3 loop spans 14 amino acids. The CDR3 reads CASSPGQPTGELFF. CDR3 nucleotide sequence: TGCGCCAGCAGCCCGGGACAACCGACCGGGGAGCTGTTTTTT.

CDR3 loop: CAIGGLAGAGSYEQYF. CDR3 nucleotides: TGTGCCATCGGGGGACTAGCGGGAGCCGGGTCCTACGAGCAGTACTTC. The chain joins TRBV10-3 to TRBJ2-7, with 14 bases matching TRBD2. The germline V gene has CDR1 ENHRY and CDR2 SYGVKD. The J segment lost 1 base and the V segment lost 8 bases, leaving 7 bases of the junction unmatched. The CDR3 length is 16 residues.

This sequence joins TRBV2 and TRBJ1-1; tentative D call: TRBD1 (6 bases). CDR1 is SNHLY, CDR2 FYNNEI, per germline. The CDR3 is 14 residues long. Trimming left V 6 bases short and J 3 bases short, with 14 bases between. CDR3 sequence (DNA): TGTGCCAGCAGGCCTCCTGGGGGCTACACTGAAGCTTTCTTT. Translating it yields CASRPPGGYTEAFF.

V usage is TRBV23-1 and J usage is TRBJ2-5; D might be TRBD1 (5 bases). The DNA end lines up better with TRBJ2-7; the J call may be wrong. TRBV23-1 is reported as an ORF; its role is uncertain. The CDR3 loop spans 15 amino acids. The CDR3 here is CASSHSKRDSYEQYF. The CDR3 nucleotides read TGCGCCAGCAGTCACTCCAAAAGAGACAGCTACGAGCAGTACTTC.

The V and J genes are TRBV6-6 and TRBJ1-2, with 9 bases fitting TRBD1. J lost 7 bases, V lost 6 bases, and 6 bases had no gene match. The CDR3 extends over 13 amino acids. Germline assignment: CDR1 MNHNY and CDR2 SVGAGI (reference sequence). CDR3 residues: CASSSTGGSGYTF. The CDR3 coding sequence is TGTGCCAGCAGCAGTACAGGGGGCTCTGGCTACACCTTC.

The chain has TRBV4-2 and TRBJ2-1; weak D call: TRBD2 (6 bases). Per germline, CDR1 LGHNA and CDR2 YNFKEQ. Trimming took off 1 base at V and 8 bases at J, with 9 bases between the two ends. CDR3 size: 13 residues. The CDR3 region is CASSQVPGDEQFF. The DNA of the CDR3 is TGTGCCAGCAGCCAAGTCCCGGGGGATGAGCAGTTCTTC.

The chain has TRBV7-3 and TRBJ2-1, with 8 bases lining up with TRBD2. The CDR3 runs 14 residues. V shed 6 bases and J 5 bases; nucleotides not matched to a gene: 6. The germline V gene encodes CDR1 SGHTA and CDR2 FQGTGA. For the CDR3, the DNA is TGTGCCAGCAGGGCCCCGGGACTAGACAATGAGCAGTTCTTC. Translating it yields CASRAPGLDNEQFF. Full variable domain (rest looked up from reference TRBV7-3 and TRBJ2-1): GAGVSQTPSNKVTEKGKYVELRCDPISGHTALYWYRQSLGQGPEFLIYFQGTGAADDSGLPNDRFFAVRPEGSVSTLKIQRTERGDSAVYLCASRAPGLDNEQFFGPGTRLTVL.

This chain uses TRBV19 with TRBJ2-7, with 8 bases aligning to TRBD1. Germline lookup yields CDR1 LNHDA and CDR2 SQIVND (reference sequence). The V segment lost 5 bases and the J segment 2 bases; nucleotides outside the gene matches: 5. The CDR3 spans 14 residues. CDR3: CASSLGTGTYEQYF. The CDR3 DNA reads TGTGCCAGTAGTCTTGGGACAGGCACCTACGAGCAGTACTTC. Drawing the rest from reference TRBV19 and TRBJ2-7, the complete variable domain is DGGITQSPKYLFRKEGQNVTLSCEQNLNHDAMYWYRQDPGQGLRLIYYSQIVNDFQKGDIAEGYSVSREKKESFPLTVTSAQKNPTAFYLCASSLGTGTYEQYFGPGTRLTVT.

This chain uses TRBV13 with TRBJ2-3; TRBD2 aligns across 13 bases. This CDR3 is 17 amino acids long. The germline CDR1 and CDR2 sequences are PRHDT and FYEKMQ (reference sequence). V trimming: 5 bases; J trimming: 4 bases; junction bases outside the gene matches: 9. CDR3 protein: CASSASLAGGSSDTQYF. The CDR3 region has the DNA TGTGCCAGCAGCGCCTCACTAGCGGGGGGGTCGTCAGATACGCAGTATTTT.

The CDR3 sequence: CASSPPEDTYTGELFF. Here the CDR3 DNA reads TGTGCCAGCTCACCACCCGAGGACACCTACACCGGGGAGCTGTTTTTT. The J gene is TRBJ2-2, the V gene TRBV18; D may be TRBD1 (5 bases). This CDR3 has 16 residues. CDR1 and CDR2 (germline): KGHSH, LQKENI. V lost 0 bases and J 3 bases, leaving 11 bases between the germline ends.

The V and J genes are TRBV20-1 and TRBJ2-7; D remains unclear. The V end lost 5 bases, the J end lost 7 bases, and 9 bases lay between the germline ends. The CDR3 contains 10 residues. Germline CDR1 and CDR2: DFQATT and SNEGSKA (reference sequence). The CDR3 protein is CSAQVREQYF. The DNA of the CDR3 is TGCAGTGCTCAGGTCCGGGAGCAGTACTTC.

V usage is TRBV14 and J usage is TRBJ1-2, with 9 bases matching TRBD1. V trimming: 3 bases; J trimming: 1 base; junction bases outside the gene matches: 12. Germline assignment: CDR1 SGHDN and CDR2 FVKESK. CDR3 length equals 18 residues. The CDR3 loop is CASSHGKTGGELNYGYTF. In nucleotides, the CDR3 is TGTGCCAGCAGCCACGGTAAGACAGGGGGAGAACTTAACTATGGCTACACCTTC. Full variable domain (missing parts from reference TRBV14 and TRBJ1-2): EAGVTQFPSHSVIEKGQTVTLRCDPISGHDNLYWYRRVMGKEIKFLLHFVKESKQDESGMPNNRFLAERTGGTYSTLKVQPAELEDSGVYFCASSHGKTGGELNYGYTFGSGTRLTVV.

The chain uses TRBV6-6 and TRBJ1-4; D gene uncertain. CDR3 length: 14 residues. Germline V gene lookup returns CDR1 MNHNY and CDR2 SVGAGI (reference sequence). Deletions cut 7 bases from V and 2 bases from J, with 11 bases between. CDR3 region: CASTYGDTNEKLFF. CDR3 DNA: TGTGCCAGCACCTACGGGGATACTAATGAAAAACTGTTTTTT.

The chain combines TRBV6-1 with TRBJ2-3; D is unresolved. V was cut by 5 bases and J by 2 bases, with 11 bases left in between. This CDR3 is 14 amino acids long. Germline loops: CDR1 MNHNS, CDR2 SASEGT. The CDR3 DNA reads as TGTGCCAGCAGTATCCTTCTTTTCACAGATACGCAGTATTTT. As protein: CASSILLFTDTQYF.

The rearrangement uses TRBV11-1 and TRBJ2-7; TRBD1 agrees at 9 bases. CDR3 length: 17 amino acids. Germline V gene lookup returns CDR1 SGHAT and CDR2 FQDESV (reference sequence). The V and J ends lost 0 bases and 3 bases, in that order; junction bases with no gene match: 9. The CDR3 bases are TGTGCCAGCAGCTTAGCGAAATTCGGGACAGGGCTCTACGAGCAGTACTTC. Translated: CASSLAKFGTGLYEQYF.

The V gene is TRBV19, the J gene TRBJ2-2, with TRBD1 as a possible D gene (7 bases). Germline-derived CDR1 and CDR2 are LNHDA and SQIVND (reference sequence). V was cut by 10 bases and J by 5 bases, with 20 bases left in between. This CDR3 has 15 residues. This CDR3 reads CATPRRGAGTGELFF. As DNA, the CDR3 is TGTGCCACCCCACGCAGGGGGGCGGGGACCGGGGAGCTGTTTTTT.

This rearrangement joins TRBV14 to TRBJ2-1; TRBD2 matches at 11 bases. The CDR3 spans 17 residues. V was pared by 4 bases and J by 7 bases, with 12 bases of the junction left unmatched. CDR1 is SGHDN, CDR2 FVKESK, per germline. The CDR3 here is CASSLGTSGIDRNEQFF. The CDR3 DNA is TGTGCCAGCAGCCTTGGGACTAGCGGAATAGATAGGAATGAGCAGTTCTTC.

The rearrangement links TRBV28 to TRBJ2-7, with unresolved D. CDR3 length: 11 residues. V was trimmed by 6 bases and J by 3 bases, leaving 6 bases between them. Germline lookup yields CDR1 MDHEN and CDR2 SYDVKM. The CDR3: CASRKHYEQYF. CDR3 bases: TGTGCCAGCAGGAAGCACTACGAGCAGTACTTC.

The chain carries TRBV30 and TRBJ2-5; the D is unclear. CDR1 and CDR2 from the germline V gene are GTSNPN and SVGIG (reference sequence). V was cut by 3 bases and J by 1 base, with 12 bases left in between. The CDR3 has 14 amino acids. Written as DNA, the CDR3 is TGTGCCTGGAGCGATAGACTGACCCAAGAGACCCAGTACTTC. Residues: CAWSDRLTQETQYF.

The V gene is TRBV10-3, the J gene TRBJ2-7; D unclear. This CDR3 has 14 amino acids. Germline V gives CDR1 ENHRY, CDR2 SYGVKD. Trimming took 2 bases from V and 0 from J, leaving 8 bases between them. The CDR3 sequence: CAISEGSNSYEQYF. Here the CDR3 DNA reads TGTGCCATCAGTGAGGGCTCAAACTCCTACGAGCAGTACTTC.

Of note for this clone: An end of the junction does not agree with germline; a read error may underlie this. CDR3: CSSSQGTASEAFF. The CDR3 DNA reads TGTTCCAGCAGCCAAGGGACAGCGAGTGAAGCTTTCTTT. This rearrangement joins TRBV7-9 to TRBJ1-1; the match to TRBD1 covers 7 bases. Germline V CDR1 and CDR2: SEHNR, FQNEAQ (reference sequence). The CDR3 is 13 amino acids.

J is TRBJ1-3 and V is TRBV7-8, with TRBD1 matching over 7 bases. The CDR3 length is 15 residues. Germline V gene sequence: CDR1 SGHVS, CDR2 FQNEAQ. The V and J ends lost 5 bases and 2 bases, in that order; junction bases with no gene match: 6. CDR3 in amino acids: CASSPWTGPGNTIYF. The CDR3 DNA reads as TGTGCCAGCAGCCCATGGACAGGCCCTGGAAACACCATATATTTT.

The chain carries TRBV27 and TRBJ2-7, with D perhaps TRBD1 (6 bases). There are 14 residues in the CDR3. Trimming left V 5 bases short and J 1 base short, with 12 bases between. CDR1 and CDR2 from the germline V gene are MNHEY and SMNVEV (reference sequence). As DNA, the CDR3 is TGTGCCAGCAGTCTCCGGACAGATTCCTACGAGCAGTACTTC. The encoded protein is CASSLRTDSYEQYF.

The V and J genes are TRBV1 and TRBJ1-2; TRBD1 is taken as the D call from the table, unchecked against the DNA. TRBV1 is a listed pseudogene. The CDR3 runs to 16 residues. CDR3 nucleotides: TGCACCAGCAGCCAAGATGGGACAGGGGAGCAGTCTGGCTACACCTTC. Translated: CTSSQDGTGEQSGYTF.

The chain combines TRBV6-5 with TRBJ2-3; 7 positions agree with TRBD1. Germline V gene lookup returns CDR1 MNHEY and CDR2 SVGAGI. The CDR3 loop spans 15 amino acids. V was pared by 5 bases and J by 0 bases, with 5 bases of the junction left unmatched. The CDR3 sequence is CASSQTGPSTDTQYF. For the CDR3, the DNA is TGTGCCAGCAGTCAGACAGGGCCTAGCACAGATACGCAGTATTTT.